This record looks at one T cell receptor beta chain sequence and its context. This sample is part of a study of T cells after yellow fever vaccination. CDR3 length: 14 amino acids. The germline gives CDR1 MNHNS, CDR2 SASEGT. The V end was cut by 1 base, the J end by 4 bases, with 10 bases between. UMIs were added to TCR cDNA along with a universal primer site when it was made by 5'RACE template switching. TCRdb processed the 5' RACE reads anew with MiXCR; each CDR3 protein has one entry. The top ten clones hold around 17% of a sample with fewer than 450,000 distinct CDR3 sequences, roughly 8% of them seen once.

This TCR was sampled from a young man who received the YFV17D yellow fever vaccine. The chain joins TRBV6-1 to TRBJ1-2; D is undetermined. Specimen: PBMCs, collected around 45 days after the first yellow fever vaccination. CDR3 sequence: CASSEVGGGYGYTF. The DNA of the CDR3 is TGTGCCAGCAGTGAAGTAGGCGGCGGCTATGGCTACACCTTC.